This TCR beta chain was captured in a study of Ad26.COV2.S vaccination and SARS-CoV-2 variants. Study-level background: Within the COV1001 Ad26.COV2.S trial arm, the donor was enrolled. Once or twice, 56 days apart, Ad26.COV2.S was delivered intramuscularly. Study results and caveats: In vaccinated individuals, spike-specific CD8+ and CD4+ T cell responses reportedly displayed substantial breadth.

Treatment defined: roughly 19 received Ad26.COV2.S at low or high dose, single or two shots; several received placebo; per-sample allocation not given. It was on day 63 after the first vaccine or placebo injection that samples were taken. Remarks on this clone: Antigen unknown.

Generated by immunoSEQ multiplex PCR, the TCRdb table keeps only in-frame clones and is missing some. The data show 350,000 to 450,000 clones, 80% to 90% seen once. Losses at the gene ends were 4 bases for V and 0 bases for J; bases not matched to a gene: 17. This CDR3 contains 20 residues. CDR1 and CDR2 from the germline V gene are SGHTA and FQGTGA. The sequencing used peripheral blood, collected in a trial of Ad26.COV2.S vaccine versus placebo. The sequence came from a person aged 18-65 years who received the Ad26.COV2.S COVID-19 vaccine or a placebo. The genes are TRBV7-3 and TRBJ2-3; 9 positions match TRBD2. The CDR3 nucleotides are TGTGCCAGCAGCTCACTACCACCATCCCTAGCGGGGCCTAGCACAGATACGCAGTATTTT. This sequence encodes CASSSLPPSLAGPSTDTQYF.